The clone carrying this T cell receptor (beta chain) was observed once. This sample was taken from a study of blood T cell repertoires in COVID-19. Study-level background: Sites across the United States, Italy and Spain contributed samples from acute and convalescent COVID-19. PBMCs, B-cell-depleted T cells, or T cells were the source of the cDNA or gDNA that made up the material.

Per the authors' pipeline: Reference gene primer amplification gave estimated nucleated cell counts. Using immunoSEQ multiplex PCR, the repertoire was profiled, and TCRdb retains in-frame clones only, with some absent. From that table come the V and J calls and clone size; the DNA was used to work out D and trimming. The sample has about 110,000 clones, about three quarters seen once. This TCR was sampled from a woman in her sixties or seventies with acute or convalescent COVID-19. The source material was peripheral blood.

CDR3 sequence (DNA): TGTGCCAGCAGTTTAGCCGGGGGCACTGAAGCTTTCTTT. It specifies CASSLAGGTEAFF. The chain recombines TRBV27 with TRBJ1-1, with D possibly matching TRBD1 (5 bases). The CDR3 length is 13 residues. Germline-derived CDR1 and CDR2 are MNHEY and SMNVEV (reference sequence). V dropped 2 bases and J dropped 4 bases, with 8 bases sitting between them.